This T cell receptor (beta chain) was sequenced during a study of CD8+CD57+ T cells in acquired aplastic anemia. Sequencing was done on patients that had shown CD8+CD57+ cell expansion by flow cytometry. Genomic DNA acted as the template from which TCR beta VDJ combination and CDR3 sequence profiling were carried out. TCRdb re-analysed the reads in MiXCR, keeping a single row per CDR3 protein. The table shows roughly 170,000 distinct CDR3 sequences, with less than 50% occurring only once. The CDR3 consists of 13 residues. Germline V CDR1 and CDR2: SGHNT, YYREEE (reference sequence). The junction had 1 base not matched to a gene; V was cut back by 4 bases and J by 3 bases.

This clonotype was obtained from a human donor with aplastic anemia. The rearrangement links TRBV5-4 to TRBJ1-2; the match to TRBD1 covers 9 bases. The sample taken for sequencing was sorted CD4+, CD8+, or CD8+CD57+ T cells (not recorded which) from PBMCs. The CDR3 DNA follows: TGTGCCAGCAGCGGGGACAGGGACTATGGCTACACCTTC. Translation: CASSGDRDYGYTF.